These T cell receptor beta chains were read from a single sample in a study of cytotoxic CD8 clonotypes in ibrutinib-treated CLL. Sequencing was performed with immunoSEQ multiplex PCR; in TCRdb, only in-frame clones are kept and a portion is missing. In the table there are some 98,000 clones, 70% to 80% of which are singletons. The starting material was PBMCs, obtained after 12 months of ibrutinib treatment. These receptors all stem from a human donor with chronic lymphocytic leukemia. Each CDR3 is given with its conserved first and last residue. The D gene is left open where the match is weak. Expanded clones get a size class; other rows say once, few or many, or leave the size out.

V gene: TRBV9
D gene: TRBD1
J gene: TRBJ1-1
clone size: -
CDR3 DNA: TGTGCCAGCAGCGCGACAGGGGCGAACACTGAAGCTTTCTTT
CDR3 protein: CASSATGANTEAFF

V gene: TRBV5-1
D gene: TRBD1
J gene: TRBJ2-7
clone size: -
CDR3 DNA: TGCGCCAGCAGCCCCGGACAGGGAACCGAGCAGTACTTC
CDR3 protein: CASSPGQGTEQYF

V gene: TRBV11-2
D gene: TRBD2
J gene: TRBJ2-1
clone size: -
CDR3 DNA: TGTGCCAGCAGCCCCCAGCGGGGGAATGAGCAGTTCTTC
CDR3 protein: CASSPQRGNEQFF

V gene: TRBV19
D gene: -
J gene: TRBJ1-3
clone size: -
CDR3 DNA: TGTGCCAGTAGTATAACGTCAGGGAAAGGAAACACCATATATTTT
CDR3 protein: CASSITSGKGNTIYF

V gene: TRBV7-2
D gene: -
J gene: TRBJ1-2
clone size: -
CDR3 DNA: TGTGCCAGCAGCTTAGTCGGGGGACCTACTAACTATGGCTACACCTTC
CDR3 protein: CASSLVGGPTNYGYTF

V gene: TRBV10-1
D gene: TRBD1
J gene: TRBJ2-1
clone size: once
CDR3 DNA: TGCGCCAGCAGCCCGGGACAGGAGGTCGGGCAGTTCTTC
CDR3 protein: CASSPGQEVGQFF

V gene: TRBV7-3
D gene: -
J gene: TRBJ2-7
clone size: -
CDR3 DNA: TGTGCCAGCAGCCCCTACCCTACTAGTCAACGTTCCTACGAGCAGTACTTC
CDR3 protein: CASSPYPTSQRSYEQYF

V gene: TRBV4-1
D gene: TRBD1
J gene: TRBJ2-5
clone size: -
CDR3 DNA: TGCGCCAGCAGTCTGGGACAGGGACGCGCGGGTGCAGAGACCCAGTACTTC
CDR3 protein: CASSLGQGRAGAETQYF

V gene: TRBV5-1
D gene: TRBD2
J gene: TRBJ2-3
clone size: -
CDR3 DNA: TGCGCCAGCAGCTTGGCGGGGGGGCGAGATACGCAGTATTTT
CDR3 protein: CASSLAGGRDTQYF

V gene: TRBV5-1
D gene: -
J gene: TRBJ1-5
clone size: -
CDR3 DNA: TGCGCCAGCAGCACCGGACCCCAGGGGCTCAATCAGCCCCAGCATTTT
CDR3 protein: CASSTGPQGLNQPQHF

V gene: TRBV28
D gene: -
J gene: TRBJ1-2
clone size: -
CDR3 DNA: TGTGCCAGCGAGACGAAAGGGGCACGGCGGGGCTATGGCTACACCTTC
CDR3 protein: CASETKGARRGYGYTF

V gene: TRBV11-3
D gene: TRBD1
J gene: TRBJ1-4
clone size: -
CDR3 DNA: TGTGCCAGTCGAACAGGGGCTAATGAAAAACTGTTTTTT
CDR3 protein: CASRTGANEKLFF

V gene: TRBV6-5
D gene: -
J gene: TRBJ1-2
clone size: -
CDR3 DNA: TGTGCCAGTTCTCAGGGAAACGACTATGGCTACACCTTC
CDR3 protein: CASSQGNDYGYTF

V gene: TRBV6-5
D gene: -
J gene: TRBJ2-7
clone size: -
CDR3 DNA: TGTGCCAGCCCTCACGTCTACGAGCAGTACTTC
CDR3 protein: CASPHVYEQYF

V gene: TRBV7-2
D gene: -
J gene: TRBJ1-6
clone size: -
CDR3 DNA: TGTGCCAGCAGCTCCATACTTAATTCACCCCTCCACTTT
CDR3 protein: CASSSILNSPLHF

V gene: TRBV11-3
D gene: -
J gene: TRBJ2-1
clone size: -
CDR3 DNA: TGTGCCAGCAGCATCCGGACAGTGGGTGAGCAGTTCTTC
CDR3 protein: CASSIRTVGEQFF

V gene: TRBV5-1
D gene: -
J gene: TRBJ2-3
clone size: -
CDR3 DNA: TGCGCCAGCCGAAGCGAACCGGGACGGAACACAGATACGCAGTATTTT
CDR3 protein: CASRSEPGRNTDTQYF

V gene: TRBV30
D gene: -
J gene: TRBJ1-2
clone size: many
CDR3 DNA: TGTGCCTGGAGGCAGGAGAACGGCGGTGGCTACACCTTC
CDR3 protein: CAWRQENGGGYTF

V gene: TRBV29-1
D gene: -
J gene: TRBJ1-2
clone size: -
CDR3 DNA: TGCAGCGTTGACGGGGGGGATGGCTACACCTTC
CDR3 protein: CSVDGGDGYTF

V gene: TRBV7-2
D gene: TRBD2
J gene: TRBJ2-5
clone size: -
CDR3 DNA: TGTGCCAGCAGCTTACTAGCGGGGGGGCCAGAGACCCAGTACTTC
CDR3 protein: CASSLLAGGPETQYF

V gene: TRBV7-8
D gene: TRBD1
J gene: TRBJ2-1
clone size: -
CDR3 DNA: TGTGCCAGCACGGGACAGTACAATGAGCAGTTCTTC
CDR3 protein: CASTGQYNEQFF

V gene: TRBV6-1
D gene: TRBD1
J gene: TRBJ2-7
clone size: -
CDR3 DNA: TGTGCCAGCGAGGGACAGAATACCTACGAGCAGTACTTC
CDR3 protein: CASEGQNTYEQYF

V gene: TRBV6-6
D gene: TRBD1
J gene: TRBJ1-5
clone size: -
CDR3 DNA: TGTGCCAGCAGATACCAGGGGGCCGGGCAGCCCCAGCATTTT
CDR3 protein: CASRYQGAGQPQHF

V gene: TRBV7-6
D gene: -
J gene: TRBJ2-7
clone size: -
CDR3 DNA: TGTGCCAGCAGCTTAGGAGGGAGTTTACTATACGAGCAGTACTTC
CDR3 protein: CASSLGGSLLYEQYF

V gene: TRBV4-1
D gene: TRBD1
J gene: TRBJ2-2
clone size: -
CDR3 DNA: TGCGCCAGCAGCCAAAGAGAGGGGACAGGACACACCGGGGAGCTGTTTTTT
CDR3 protein: CASSQREGTGHTGELFF

V gene: TRBV7-6
D gene: TRBD1
J gene: TRBJ1-3
clone size: -
CDR3 DNA: TGTGCCAGCAGCGCCTCGACAGGGGGCGATGGAAACACCATATATTTT
CDR3 protein: CASSASTGGDGNTIYF

V gene: TRBV6-6
D gene: TRBD1
J gene: TRBJ1-5
clone size: -
CDR3 DNA: TGTGCCAGCAGAGGACAGGGGACAAGTCAGCCCCAGCATTTT
CDR3 protein: CASRGQGTSQPQHF

V gene: TRBV19
D gene: TRBD2
J gene: TRBJ2-3
clone size: -
CDR3 DNA: TGTGCCAGTAGTCCGCTAGCGGGGATCACAGATACGCAGTATTTT
CDR3 protein: CASSPLAGITDTQYF

V gene: TRBV30
D gene: -
J gene: TRBJ1-2
clone size: -
CDR3 DNA: TGTGCCTGGAGTGTTGTATCTAACTATGGCTACACCTTC
CDR3 protein: CAWSVVSNYGYTF

V gene: TRBV20-1
D gene: -
J gene: TRBJ1-2
clone size: -
CDR3 DNA: TGCAGTGCTAGCCAGGGATATGGCTACACCTTC
CDR3 protein: CSASQGYGYTF

V gene: TRBV4-2
D gene: -
J gene: TRBJ2-5
clone size: -
CDR3 DNA: TGTGCCAGCAGCCAAAGTGAGGGCCAGTACTTC
CDR3 protein: CASSQSEGQYF

V gene: TRBV5-8
D gene: TRBD1
J gene: TRBJ2-1
clone size: -
CDR3 DNA: TGTGCCAGCAGACTTACCGACAGGGGTTGGAGGAATGAGCAGTTCTTC
CDR3 protein: CASRLTDRGWRNEQFF

V gene: TRBV10-1
D gene: -
J gene: TRBJ2-3
clone size: few
CDR3 DNA: TGCGCCACACAAGCGGGCGTCTCCACGACAGATACGCAGTATTTT
CDR3 protein: CATQAGVSTTDTQYF

V gene: TRBV11-3
D gene: -
J gene: TRBJ2-5
clone size: -
CDR3 DNA: TGTGCCAGCAGCTATCGGGAGACCCAGTACTTC
CDR3 protein: CASSYRETQYF

V gene: TRBV19
D gene: -
J gene: TRBJ1-3
clone size: -
CDR3 DNA: TGTGCCAGTAGCGGAAATGCCGGAAACACCATATATTTT
CDR3 protein: CASSGNAGNTIYF

V gene: TRBV7-2
D gene: TRBD2
J gene: TRBJ2-1
clone size: -
CDR3 DNA: TGTGCCAGCAGCTTGGGACTAGCGGGGGACCCGGGGTTCTTC
CDR3 protein: CASSLGLAGDPGFF

V gene: TRBV2
D gene: TRBD1
J gene: TRBJ1-1
clone size: -
CDR3 DNA: TGTGCCAGCAGGGTGGGGACAGGGCTTGAAGCTTTCTTT
CDR3 protein: CASRVGTGLEAFF

V gene: TRBV11-3
D gene: -
J gene: TRBJ2-2
clone size: -
CDR3 DNA: TGTGCCAGCAGCTTCCAGGGTAGCACCGGGGAGCTGTTTTTT
CDR3 protein: CASSFQGSTGELFF

V gene: TRBV13
D gene: -
J gene: TRBJ1-4
clone size: few
CDR3 DNA: TGTGCCAGCAGCCTGGGTGAAAAACTGTTTTTT
CDR3 protein: CASSLGEKLFF

V gene: TRBV7-3
D gene: -
J gene: TRBJ1-1
clone size: -
CDR3 DNA: TGTGCCAGCAGCTTAACAAAGAACACTGAAGCTTTCTTT
CDR3 protein: CASSLTKNTEAFF

V gene: TRBV18
D gene: -
J gene: TRBJ1-1
clone size: few
CDR3 DNA: TGTGCCAGCTCACTTAGGAAAACTGAAGCTTTCTTT
CDR3 protein: CASSLRKTEAFF

V gene: TRBV9
D gene: -
J gene: TRBJ2-1
clone size: -
CDR3 DNA: TGTGCCAGCAGCGAAGGGGGGGTAAACAATGAGCAGTTCTTC
CDR3 protein: CASSEGGVNNEQFF

V gene: TRBV5-6
D gene: -
J gene: TRBJ1-1
clone size: -
CDR3 DNA: TGTGCCAGCAGCTTCTACGGGAACACTGAAGCTTTCTTT
CDR3 protein: CASSFYGNTEAFF

V gene: TRBV6-6
D gene: -
J gene: TRBJ1-1
clone size: -
CDR3 DNA: TGTGCCAGCAGTTATTTCGGGGGGACTGAAGCTTTCTTT
CDR3 protein: CASSYFGGTEAFF

V gene: TRBV7-8
D gene: -
J gene: TRBJ2-3
clone size: few
CDR3 DNA: TGTGCCAGCAGCTTGGGGACCACGACAGATACGCAGTATTTT
CDR3 protein: CASSLGTTTDTQYF

V gene: TRBV30
D gene: TRBD1
J gene: TRBJ1-2
clone size: once
CDR3 DNA: TGTGCCGGGGGACAGGGGTCCGCCTATGGCTACACCTTC
CDR3 protein: CAGGQGSAYGYTF

V gene: TRBV4-2
D gene: -
J gene: TRBJ1-3
clone size: -
CDR3 DNA: TGTGCCAGCAGCCAAGACTGGCAGGGGTCTGGAAACACCATATATTTT
CDR3 protein: CASSQDWQGSGNTIYF

V gene: TRBV28
D gene: -
J gene: TRBJ2-2
clone size: -
CDR3 DNA: TGTGCCAGCAGTTACTCGATACAGGGAACCGGGGAGCTGTTTTTT
CDR3 protein: CASSYSIQGTGELFF

V gene: TRBV6-1
D gene: -
J gene: TRBJ1-6
clone size: -
CDR3 DNA: TGTGCCAGCAGTGAAGAGGCGGCTAGCTCCTATAATTCACCCCTCCACTTT
CDR3 protein: CASSEEAASSYNSPLHF